This is a list of T cell receptor beta chains from one sample in a study of cytomegalovirus exposure and HLA in healthy donors. Assay used: immunoSEQ multiplex PCR; TCRdb lists only in-frame clones, some missing. The sample includes under 200,000 clones, around two thirds of them seen just once. Sequenced input: PBMCs. Receptors originate from a man aged 40-49 years in good health and CMV-seronegative. Both conserved end residues are part of each CDR3. A D gene is named only where the DNA matches it firmly. Where a row states a size, it is once, few, many or the class of an expanded clone; other rows omit it.

V gene,J gene,D gene,clone size,CDR3 DNA,CDR3 protein
TRBV5-1,TRBJ2-7,NA,once,TGCGCCAGCAGCCTCGAGGGATACGAGCAGTACTTC,CASSLEGYEQYF
TRBV25-1,TRBJ2-5,NA,few,TGTGCCAGCAGTGCCTACCTAGGGACTTCTAAAGAGACCCAGTACTTC,CASSAYLGTSKETQYF
TRBV5-4,TRBJ2-1,TRBD2,NA,TGTGCCAGCAGCTTGGATGTCAAGCGGGAGTCGGTTGAGCAGTTCTTC,CASSLDVKRESVEQFF
TRBV4-1,TRBJ2-5,TRBD1,once,TGCGCCAGCAGCCCCGCTACAGGGGGCGGGGGATGGGAGCAGTACTTC,CASSPATGGGGWEQYF
TRBV11-1,TRBJ2-1,TRBD1,NA,TGTGCCAGCAGCCCCGGGACAGGGGGTCGGGATGAGCAGTTCTTC,CASSPGTGGRDEQFF
TRBV6-5,TRBJ1-2,NA,NA,TGTGCCAGCAGTCTACAGGAGAACTATGGCTACACCTTC,CASSLQENYGYTF
TRBV2,TRBJ2-7,NA,NA,TGTGCCAGCAGGGGCCAGGGGAGCTACGAGCAGTACTTC,CASRGQGSYEQYF
TRBV18,TRBJ2-2,NA,NA,TGTGCCAGCTCACTAAGGGGCCGCGATACCACCGGGGAGCTGTTTTTT,CASSLRGRDTTGELFF
TRBV2,TRBJ1-5,TRBD1,NA,TGTGCCAGCAGTTGGGACAGGGATCAGCCCCAGCATTTT,CASSWDRDQPQHF
TRBV6-5,TRBJ1-6,TRBD1,NA,TGTGCCACATCCATCAGGGGGCAATCACCCCTCCACTTT,CATSIRGQSPLHF
TRBV9,TRBJ1-2,NA,once,TGTGCCAGCAGCGTAGCAGACAGCTATGGCTACACCTTC,CASSVADSYGYTF